A selection of T cell receptor beta chains follows, all from one sample in a study of cytomegalovirus exposure and HLA in healthy donors. The repertoire was sequenced with immunoSEQ multiplex PCR; TCRdb's copy has only in-frame clones and lacks some. The sample has 85,000 to 100,000 clones, about 68% seen once. Sequencing input: PBMCs. These receptors all stem from a human donor in good health. Both conserved end residues are part of each CDR3. A D gene is named only where the DNA matches it firmly. A row's size may be missing; if present it is once, few, many or a size class.

TRBJ1-2 15 TRBV25-1 few NA CASREGTQDNYGYTF TGTGCCAGCAGAGAAGGGACACAGGATAACTATGGCTACACCTTC
TRBJ2-3 15 TRBV11-2 NA NA CASSLLDWPTDTQYF TGTGCCAGCAGCTTACTAGATTGGCCCACAGATACGCAGTATTTT
TRBJ2-6 15 TRBV5-1 NA NA CASSLVISGANVLTF TGCGCCAGCAGCTTGGTTATCTCTGGGGCCAACGTCCTGACTTTC
TRBJ1-1 13 TRBV2 NA TRBD1 CASTADRGAEAFF TGTGCCAGCACCGCCGACAGGGGAGCTGAAGCTTTCTTT
TRBJ2-3 18 TRBV15 NA TRBD2 CATSSGLAGGPSTDTQYF TGTGCCACCAGCAGCGGACTAGCGGGGGGACCTAGCACAGATACGCAGTATTTT
TRBJ2-7 12 TRBV7-3 NA NA CASSPYSLEQYF TGTGCCAGCAGCCCGTACTCCTTGGAGCAGTACTTC
TRBJ2-7 16 TRBV7-2 NA NA CASSLYRDTANAEQYF TGTGCCAGCAGCTTGTACCGGGACACTGCCAACGCCGAGCAGTACTTC
TRBJ1-1 13 TRBV19 once NA CASKTGSNTEAFF TGTGCCAGTAAAACAGGGAGTAACACTGAAGCTTTCTTT
TRBJ2-1 17 TRBV11-3 once TRBD2 CASSSWASGGTYNEQFF TGTGCCAGCAGCTCATGGGCTAGCGGGGGGACCTACAATGAGCAGTTCTTC
TRBJ2-3 17 TRBV5-4 NA TRBD2 CASSLGWRGVRSDTQYF TGTGCCAGCAGCTTAGGTTGGCGGGGGGTGAGGTCAGATACGCAGTATTTT
TRBJ1-2 13 TRBV7-2 NA NA CASSLTGGEGYTF TGTGCCAGCAGCTTAACGGGGGGGGAAGGCTACACCTTC
TRBJ2-7 14 TRBV4-1 NA NA CASSLNWGDYEQYF TGCGCCAGCAGCCTCAATTGGGGCGACTACGAGCAGTACTTC
TRBJ2-7 15 TRBV18 NA TRBD1 CASSPMSGQLYEQYF TGTGCCAGCTCACCAATGTCGGGACAGCTATACGAGCAGTACTTC
TRBJ2-2 17 TRBV1 NA NA CTSSQVGKRSDTGELFF TGCACCAGCAGCCAAGTTGGAAAGCGGTCGGACACCGGGGAGCTGTTTTTT
TRBJ1-3 14 TRBV5-8 NA TRBD1 CASSPRTGENTIYF TGTGCCAGCAGCCCTAGGACAGGGGAAAACACCATATATTTT
TRBJ2-7 15 TRBV5-4 few TRBD1 CASSPGQGAYYEQYF TGTGCCAGCAGCCCTGGACAGGGGGCTTACTACGAGCAGTACTTC
TRBJ1-2 15 TRBV7-9 NA TRBD1 CASSLARGLNYGYTF TGTGCCAGCAGCTTAGCTAGGGGGCTTAACTATGGCTACACCTTC
TRBJ2-3 17 TRBV4-2 NA TRBD2 CASSQVSGGSFTDTQYF TGTGCCAGCAGCCAAGTCAGCGGGGGGTCCTTCACAGATACGCAGTATTTT
TRBJ2-5 14 TRBV7-6 NA TRBD2 CASSQNSGEETQYF TGTGCCAGCAGCCAAAATAGCGGGGAAGAGACCCAGTACTTC
TRBJ2-7 13 TRBV23-1 NA NA CASSQSGRDEQYF TGCGCCAGCAGTCAATCGGGTCGGGACGAGCAGTACTTC
TRBJ2-7 11 TRBV7-9 NA NA CASSAGHEQYF TGTGCCAGCAGCGCCGGTCACGAGCAGTACTTC
TRBJ2-7 14 TRBV6-5 few NA CASSYNQGSYEQYF TGTGCCAGCAGTTACAATCAGGGGTCCTACGAGCAGTACTTC
TRBJ1-2 13 TRBV5-1 NA TRBD1 CASSPNRGGGYTF TGCGCCAGCAGCCCAAACAGGGGTGGTGGCTACACCTTC
TRBJ2-5 14 TRBV7-9 NA NA CASRLFDFQETQYF TGTGCCAGCAGGCTATTCGACTTCCAAGAGACCCAGTACTTC
TRBJ2-1 10 TRBV2 NA NA CASGGNEQFF TGTGCCAGCGGCGGGAATGAGCAGTTCTTC
TRBJ1-5 16 TRBV5-1 NA NA CASRIGTGKGNQPQHF TGCGCCAGCAGGATTGGTACAGGGAAGGGCAATCAGCCCCAGCATTTT
TRBJ1-2 15 TRBV9 NA NA CASSPAGRGNYGYTF TGTGCCAGCAGCCCGGCTGGTCGGGGGAATTATGGCTACACCTTC
TRBJ2-2 16 TRBV7-2 NA NA CASSLARTLNTGELFF TGTGCCAGCAGCTTAGCTAGGACTTTGAACACCGGGGAGCTGTTTTTT